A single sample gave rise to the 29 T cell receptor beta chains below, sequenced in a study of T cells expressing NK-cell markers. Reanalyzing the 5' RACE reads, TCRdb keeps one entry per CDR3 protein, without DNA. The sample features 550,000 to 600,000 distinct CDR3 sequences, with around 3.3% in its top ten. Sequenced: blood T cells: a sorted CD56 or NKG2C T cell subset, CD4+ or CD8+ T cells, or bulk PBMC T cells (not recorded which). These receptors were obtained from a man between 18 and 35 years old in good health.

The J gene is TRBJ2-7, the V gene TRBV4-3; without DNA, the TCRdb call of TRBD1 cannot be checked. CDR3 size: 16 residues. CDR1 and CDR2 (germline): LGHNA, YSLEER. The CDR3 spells CASSQESRASSYEQYF.

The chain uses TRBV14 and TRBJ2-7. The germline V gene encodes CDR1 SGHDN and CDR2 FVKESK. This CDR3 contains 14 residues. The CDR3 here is CASSHYGSTYEQYF.

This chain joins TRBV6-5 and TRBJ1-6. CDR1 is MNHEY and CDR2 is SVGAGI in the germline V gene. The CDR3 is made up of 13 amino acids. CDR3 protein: CASSYSTSQPLHF.

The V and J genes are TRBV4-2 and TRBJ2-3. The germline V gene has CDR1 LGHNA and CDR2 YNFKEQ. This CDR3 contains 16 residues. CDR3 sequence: CASSQDLFGVTDTQYF.

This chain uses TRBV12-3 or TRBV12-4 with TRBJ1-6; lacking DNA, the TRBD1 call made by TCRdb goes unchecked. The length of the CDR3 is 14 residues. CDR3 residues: CASSFHDRDSPLHF.

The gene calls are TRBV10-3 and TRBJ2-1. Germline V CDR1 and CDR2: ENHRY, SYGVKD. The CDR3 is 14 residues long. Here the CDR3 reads CAISVGTTYNEQFF.

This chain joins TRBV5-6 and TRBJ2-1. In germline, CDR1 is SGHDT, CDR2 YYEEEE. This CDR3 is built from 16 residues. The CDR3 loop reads CASSLGGATSYNEQFF.

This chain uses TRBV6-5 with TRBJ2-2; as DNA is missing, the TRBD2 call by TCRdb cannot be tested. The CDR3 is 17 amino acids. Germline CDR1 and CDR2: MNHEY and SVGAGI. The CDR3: CASSYPVGAGGRGELFF.

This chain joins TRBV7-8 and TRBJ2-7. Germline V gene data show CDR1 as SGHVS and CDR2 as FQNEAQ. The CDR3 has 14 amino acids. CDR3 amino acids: CASSLGYLGYEQYF.

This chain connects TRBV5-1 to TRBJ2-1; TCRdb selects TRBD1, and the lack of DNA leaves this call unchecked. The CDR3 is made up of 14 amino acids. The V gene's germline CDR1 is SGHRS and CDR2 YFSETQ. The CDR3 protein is CASRGTGGHNEQFF.

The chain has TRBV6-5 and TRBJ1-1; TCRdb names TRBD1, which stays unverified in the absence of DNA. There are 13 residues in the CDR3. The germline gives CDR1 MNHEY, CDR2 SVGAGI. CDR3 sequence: CAGNREKNTEAFF.

The CDR3 here is CSARDHYGPANEQFF. The rearrangement joins TRBV20-1 to TRBJ2-1; without DNA, the TCRdb call of TRBD2 cannot be checked. CDR3 size: 15 residues. Germline assignment: CDR1 DFQATT and CDR2 SNEGSKA (reference sequence).

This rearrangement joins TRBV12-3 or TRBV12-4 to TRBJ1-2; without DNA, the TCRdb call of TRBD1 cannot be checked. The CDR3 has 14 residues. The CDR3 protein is CASSPPWDSSGYTF.

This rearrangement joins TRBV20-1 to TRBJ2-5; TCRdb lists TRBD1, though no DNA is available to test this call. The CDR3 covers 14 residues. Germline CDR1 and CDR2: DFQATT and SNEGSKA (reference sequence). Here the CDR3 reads CSASPRDRIETQYF.

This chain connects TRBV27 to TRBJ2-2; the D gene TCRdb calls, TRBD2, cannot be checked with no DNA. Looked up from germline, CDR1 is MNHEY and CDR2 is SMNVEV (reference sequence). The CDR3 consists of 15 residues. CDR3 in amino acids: CASSLLAGISGELFF.

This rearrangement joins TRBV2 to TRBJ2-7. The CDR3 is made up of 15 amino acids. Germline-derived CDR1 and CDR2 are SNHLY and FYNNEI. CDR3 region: CASSEALSRYYEQYF.

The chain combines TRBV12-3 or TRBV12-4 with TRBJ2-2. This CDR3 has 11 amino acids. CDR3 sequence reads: CASTDAGELFF.

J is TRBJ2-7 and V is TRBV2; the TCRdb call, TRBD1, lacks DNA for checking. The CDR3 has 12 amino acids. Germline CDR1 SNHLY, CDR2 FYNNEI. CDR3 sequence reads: CASGREVYEQYF.

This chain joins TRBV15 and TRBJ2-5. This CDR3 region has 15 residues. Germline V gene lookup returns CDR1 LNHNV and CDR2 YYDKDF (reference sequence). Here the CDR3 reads CATSRGLDLQETQYF. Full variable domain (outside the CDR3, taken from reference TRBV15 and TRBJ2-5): DAMVIQNPRYQVTQFGKPVTLSCSQTLNHNVMYWYQQKSSQAPKLLFHYYDKDFNNEADTPDNFQSRRPNTSFCFLDIRSPGLGDTAMYLCATSRGLDLQETQYFGPGTRLLVL.

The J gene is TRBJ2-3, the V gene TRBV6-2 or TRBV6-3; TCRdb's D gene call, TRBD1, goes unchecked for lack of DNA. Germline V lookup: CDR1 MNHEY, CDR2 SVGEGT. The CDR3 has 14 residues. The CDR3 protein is CASTKQGAADTQYF.

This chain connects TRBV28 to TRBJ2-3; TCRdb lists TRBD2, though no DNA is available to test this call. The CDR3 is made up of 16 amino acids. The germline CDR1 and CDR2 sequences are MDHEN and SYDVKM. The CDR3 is CASSLIVSAATDTQYF.

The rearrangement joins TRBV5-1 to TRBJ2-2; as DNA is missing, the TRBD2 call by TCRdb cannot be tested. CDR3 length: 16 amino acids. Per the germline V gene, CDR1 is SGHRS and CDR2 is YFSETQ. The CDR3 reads CASSSVRGSGTGELFF.

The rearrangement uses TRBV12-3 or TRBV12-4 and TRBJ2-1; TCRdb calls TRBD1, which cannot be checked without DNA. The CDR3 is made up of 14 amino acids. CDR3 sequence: CASIFSTGYNEQFF.

CDR3 loop: CSARSRTGDLNEQFF. The gene calls are TRBV20-1 and TRBJ2-1; the TCRdb D gene call, TRBD1, has no DNA to confirm it. The germline V gene encodes CDR1 DFQATT and CDR2 SNEGSKA (reference sequence). This CDR3 region has 15 residues.

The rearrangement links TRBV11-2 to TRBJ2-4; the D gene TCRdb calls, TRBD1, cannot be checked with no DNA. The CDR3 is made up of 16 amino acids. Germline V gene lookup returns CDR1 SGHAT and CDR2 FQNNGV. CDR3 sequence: CASSQTPGLAKNIQYF.

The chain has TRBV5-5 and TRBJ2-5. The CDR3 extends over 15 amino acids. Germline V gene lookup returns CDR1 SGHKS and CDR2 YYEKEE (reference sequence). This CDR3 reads CASSLVLVSQETQYF.

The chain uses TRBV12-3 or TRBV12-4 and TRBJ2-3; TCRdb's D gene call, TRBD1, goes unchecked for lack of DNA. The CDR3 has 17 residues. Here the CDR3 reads CASSLPRGAGQENTQYF.

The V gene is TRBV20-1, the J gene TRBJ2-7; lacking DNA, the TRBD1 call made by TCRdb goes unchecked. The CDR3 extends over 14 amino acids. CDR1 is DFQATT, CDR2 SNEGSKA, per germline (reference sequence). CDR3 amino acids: CSARPLNTGYEQYF.

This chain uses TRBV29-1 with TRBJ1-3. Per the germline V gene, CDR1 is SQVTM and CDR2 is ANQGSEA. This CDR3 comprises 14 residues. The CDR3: CSAADASSGNTIYF.